Sequencing of this TCR beta chain was carried out in a study of post-analysis software for immune sequencing data. Study outcomes and limitations: In patients, TRBV5-6, TRBV5-1 and TRBV20-1 belonged to four or five TRBV segments found more frequently than in controls.

In the case of this clonotype: Antigen: not known.

J lost 3 bases, V lost 2 bases, and 6 bases had no gene match. The CDR3 extends over 15 amino acids. TCR beta cDNA libraries included unique molecular identifiers. MiXCR, run by TCRdb on the PCR reads, gives a single entry per CDR3 protein. The sample lists 740,000 or so distinct CDR3 sequences, roughly 50% occurring once. The clonotype originates from a girl between 10 and 17 years old with multiple sclerosis. Sequenced sample: blood. V is TRBV12-3 or TRBV12-4 and J is TRBJ1-2; the match to TRBD1 covers 7 bases. Here the CDR3 DNA reads TGTGCCAGCAGTTTATTGGACAGGAAGGACTATGGCTACACCTTC. Translated, it gives CASSLLDRKDYGYTF.